One T cell receptor (beta chain) is described in this entry. This record comes from a study of CD8+ T cells in alopecia areata. The overall study: Those patients who were treated received oral tofacitinib, which was given at 5 to 10 mg twice daily for moderate-to-severe alopecia areata.

Alopecia areata patients had lesional scalp punch biopsies and peripheral blood taken from them. In each case, RNA was isolated and then reverse transcribed into cDNA as the sequencing template. Generated by immunoSEQ multiplex PCR, the TCRdb table keeps only in-frame clones and is missing some. Here the sample spans 150,000 or so clones, roughly 50% being singletons. Germline CDR1 reads ENHRY; CDR2 reads SYGVKD. The CDR3 runs 15 residues. Trimming removed 6 bases from V and 4 bases from J; junction bases left unmatched: 7. What was sequenced was CD4+ T cells sorted from blood. V gene TRBV10-3 combines with J gene TRBJ2-7, with 12 bases that match TRBD2. This receptor was obtained from a human donor with alopecia areata. CDR3 amino acids: CAIRETSGSVYEQYF. DNA for the CDR3: TGTGCCATCAGGGAGACTAGCGGGAGTGTATACGAGCAGTACTTC.